This T cell receptor (beta chain) was sequenced during a study of regulatory T cells in long-lasting Graves disease. Both iRepertoire HTBI primers and Arm-PCR of CDR3 regions were used to build the TCR beta libraries. TCRdb processed the multiplex PCR reads anew with MiXCR; each CDR3 protein has one entry. The profile shows about 200,000 distinct CDR3 sequences, approximately 19% of them singletons. Time point described: newly diagnosed GD, antithyroid drugs for less than 3 months. Following extraction of RNA from PBMCs, that RNA was used to make the TCR library. This clonotype was recorded at least ten times. The CDR3 is made up of 13 amino acids. From germline, CDR1 is MNHEY and CDR2 SMNVEV (reference sequence). V was pared by 2 bases and J by 5 bases, with 10 bases between. These data also featured in a second study, about T cells in Graves' hyperthyroidism and ophthalmopathy.

The clonotype comes from a woman between 25 and 40 years old with Graves disease. Specimen: peripheral blood mononuclear cells (PBMCs), collected at new diagnosis, from a patient treated with antithyroid drugs. The chain employs TRBV27 and TRBJ2-7, with D perhaps TRBD2 (6 bases). The CDR3 loop is CASSLAAGNEQYF. The CDR3 DNA reads as TGTGCCAGCAGTTTAGCCGCGGGGAACGAGCAGTACTTC.